A single sample is the source of the 18 T cell receptor beta chains below, sequenced in a study of shared clonotypes between healthy human individuals. TCRdb's table, derived via immunoSEQ multiplex PCR, lists solely in-frame clones and lacks some. The table shows 1,400,000 or so clones, with approximately 98.5% occurring only once. The sequencing sample was made of naive CD4+ T cells sorted from blood. The subset is: CD45RA+ positively selected. The receptors stem from a man aged 25 to 40 in good health.

The V gene is TRBV6-1, the J gene TRBJ2-7; the D is unclear. The V and J ends lost 5 bases and 6 bases respectively, with 11 bases between them. This CDR3 is 12 amino acids long. The germline CDR1 and CDR2 sequences are MNHNS and SASEGT. The CDR3 is CASSFDRLEQYF. CDR3 nucleotide sequence: TGTGCCAGCAGTTTCGATCGGCTCGAGCAGTACTTC.

The rearrangement joins TRBV5-5 to TRBJ2-1, with TRBD2 matching over 8 bases. After removal of 7 bases from V and 8 bases from J, the junction contained 14 bases not matched to a gene. This CDR3 region has 15 residues. CDR1 and CDR2 (germline): SGHKS, YYEKEE (reference sequence). This chain's CDR3 is CASRVPGGRIHEQFF. Written as DNA, the CDR3 is TGTGCCAGCCGGGTGCCGGGCGGGAGGATCCATGAGCAGTTCTTC.

The J gene is TRBJ2-1, the V gene TRBV15, with D tentatively TRBD1 (6 bases). Germline loops: CDR1 LNHNV, CDR2 YYDKDF (reference sequence). V gave up 0 bases and J gave up 5 bases, with 11 bases separating them. The CDR3 covers 15 residues. CDR3 coding DNA: TGTGCCACCAGCAGAGACAGGGGATGGGACAATGAGCAGTTCTTC. This codes for CATSRDRGWDNEQFF.

The J gene is TRBJ1-3, the V gene TRBV14; no clear D. In germline, CDR1 is SGHDN, CDR2 FVKESK. This CDR3 region has 12 residues. Trimming removed 1 base from V and 5 bases from J, with 3 bases in between. The CDR3 region has the DNA TGTGCCAGCAGCCAAGGGAGAAACACCATATATTTT. Translating gives CASSQGRNTIYF.

The chain carries TRBV7-9 and TRBJ2-1; D unclear. The CDR3 spans 14 residues. The germline gives CDR1 SEHNR, CDR2 FQNEAQ (reference sequence). V was trimmed by 3 bases and J by 6 bases, leaving 12 bases between them. The CDR3 DNA reads as TGTGCCAGCAGCTTCGGTCAGTACGGCAATGAGCAGTTCTTC. Encoded protein: CASSFGQYGNEQFF.

The rearrangement links TRBV5-1 to TRBJ2-3; D is unresolved. The CDR3 sequence is 15 residues long. V lost 4 bases and J 0 bases, leaving 12 bases between the germline ends. Germline V lookup: CDR1 SGHRS, CDR2 YFSETQ. CDR3 residues: CASSPWSRSTDTQYF. CDR3 bases: TGCGCCAGCAGCCCTTGGTCCAGAAGCACAGATACGCAGTATTTT. Full variable domain (rest looked up from reference TRBV5-1 and TRBJ2-3): KAGVTQTPRYLIKTRGQQVTLSCSPISGHRSVSWYQQTPGQGLQFLFEYFSETQRNKGNFPGRFSGRQFSNSRSEMNVSTLELGDSALYLCASSPWSRSTDTQYFGPGTRLTVL.

To note about this clone: The germline gene is not matched at one end of the junction; a read error may be the cause. The chain joins TRBV30 to TRBJ2-3, with a possible D match to TRBD2 (5 bases). The CDR3 is 8 residues long. Germline CDR1 and CDR2: GTSNPN and SVGIG (reference sequence). CDR3 amino acids: CAWSARDF. The CDR3 bases are TGTGCCTGGAGTGCGAGGGATTTT.

This rearrangement joins TRBV5-1 to TRBJ2-2; TRBD1 agrees at 8 bases. Germline CDR1 and CDR2: SGHRS and YFSETQ. The CDR3 runs to 17 residues. J was trimmed by 1 base and V by 4 bases; bases with no gene match: 9. For the CDR3, the DNA is TGCGCCAGCAGCCCTGACCCCGGGACAGGGAACACCGGGGAGCTGTTTTTT. Its protein is CASSPDPGTGNTGELFF.

V is TRBV28 and J is TRBJ2-6, with 7 bases lining up with TRBD1. Germline trimming cut 5 bases from V and 0 bases from J; bases unmatched to any gene: 7. Germline CDR1 MDHEN, CDR2 SYDVKM. The CDR3 totals 17 residues. CDR3: CASSTGQAPSGANVLTF. The CDR3 DNA reads TGTGCCAGCAGTACTGGACAGGCCCCCTCTGGGGCCAACGTCCTGACTTTC. Drawing the rest from reference TRBV28 and TRBJ2-6, the complete variable domain is DVKVTQSSRYLVKRTGEKVFLECVQDMDHENMFWYRQDPGLGLRLIYFSYDVKMKEKGDIPEGYSVSREKKERFSLILESASTNQTSMYLCASSTGQAPSGANVLTFGAGSRLTVL.

As regards this clone: The same CDR3 can be traced to other DNA sequences in this sample. The chain employs TRBV29-1 and TRBJ1-2, with D possibly TRBD1 on 6 matching bases. Trimming removed 3 bases from V and 5 bases from J, with 7 bases in between. The CDR3 runs to 11 residues. Per germline, CDR1 SQVTM and CDR2 ANQGSEA. The CDR3, as DNA: TGCAGCGTTGACAGGGGATATGGCTACACCTTC. It yields the protein CSVDRGYGYTF.

V gene TRBV27 combines with J gene TRBJ2-2; D uncertain. The V and J ends lost 5 bases and 4 bases respectively, with 14 bases between them. Germline CDR1 reads MNHEY; CDR2 reads SMNVEV (reference sequence). The CDR3 length is 15 residues. The CDR3 loop is CASSALSGPTGELFF. As DNA, the CDR3 is TGTGCCAGCAGTGCTTTGTCAGGTCCCACCGGGGAGCTGTTTTTT.

The chain has TRBV4-1 and TRBJ2-2; 12 nucleotides agree with TRBD2. The CDR3 consists of 18 residues. Looked up from germline, CDR1 is MGHRA and CDR2 is YSYEKL. With 2 bases clipped from V and 3 bases from J, the junction kept 7 bases outside the gene matches. CDR3 sequence: CASSQIRLAGEDTGELFF. The DNA of the CDR3 is TGCGCCAGCAGCCAAATAAGACTAGCGGGAGAGGACACCGGGGAGCTGTTTTTT.

The V gene is TRBV30, the J gene TRBJ1-1; D remains ambiguous. The CDR3 contains 12 residues. The germline V gene encodes CDR1 GTSNPN and CDR2 SVGIG (reference sequence). The V end lost 2 bases, the J end lost 6 bases, and 10 bases lay between the germline ends. CDR3 sequence reads: CAWSNGGPEAFF. The CDR3 bases are TGTGCCTGGAGTAACGGAGGGCCTGAAGCTTTCTTT.

The CDR3 sequence: CATRISEQFF. The CDR3 nucleotides are TGTGCCACTCGAATAAGTGAGCAGTTCTTC. The chain is built from TRBV2 and TRBJ2-1; D call uncertain. Trimming pared 10 bases from V and 9 bases from J, leaving 10 bases between. The CDR3 consists of 10 residues. The germline V gene encodes CDR1 SNHLY and CDR2 FYNNEI.

As to this clone: The same CDR3 is also encoded by other DNA sequences in this sample. The chain has TRBV5-1 and TRBJ2-7, with 9 bases fitting TRBD1. After removal of 2 bases from V and 2 bases from J, the junction contained 2 bases not matched to a gene. Per germline, CDR1 SGHRS and CDR2 YFSETQ. The CDR3 extends over 14 amino acids. The CDR3 coding sequence is TGCGCCAGCAGCTTACGACAGGGGGCCTACGAGCAGTACTTC. This sequence encodes CASSLRQGAYEQYF.

The rearrangement uses TRBV29-1 and TRBJ1-1; D is undetermined. CDR1 SQVTM and CDR2 ANQGSEA come from the germline V gene. The CDR3 is 13 residues long. V lost 5 bases to trimming and J lost 3 bases, with 13 bases between them. The CDR3 is CSVRAGAYTEAFF. Written as DNA, the CDR3 is TGCAGCGTTCGGGCAGGAGCCTACACTGAAGCTTTCTTT.

V is TRBV2 and J is TRBJ1-2; D may be TRBD1 (5 bases). CDR1 and CDR2 (germline): SNHLY, FYNNEI. The CDR3 runs 13 residues. Trimming shortened V by 3 bases and J by 6 bases, and 11 bases separated the two germline ends. In DNA, the CDR3 is TGTGCCAGCAGTGAGCTCCAGGGTAATGGCTACACCTTC. It translates to CASSELQGNGYTF.

The chain links TRBV2 to TRBJ1-1, with D hard to call. Germline V gene lookup returns CDR1 SNHLY and CDR2 FYNNEI. V lost 3 bases to trimming and J lost 1 base, with 6 bases between them. The CDR3 extends over 13 amino acids. Here the CDR3 DNA reads TGTGCCAGCAGTGACCAGCAGAACACTGAAGCTTTCTTT. It encodes CASSDQQNTEAFF.